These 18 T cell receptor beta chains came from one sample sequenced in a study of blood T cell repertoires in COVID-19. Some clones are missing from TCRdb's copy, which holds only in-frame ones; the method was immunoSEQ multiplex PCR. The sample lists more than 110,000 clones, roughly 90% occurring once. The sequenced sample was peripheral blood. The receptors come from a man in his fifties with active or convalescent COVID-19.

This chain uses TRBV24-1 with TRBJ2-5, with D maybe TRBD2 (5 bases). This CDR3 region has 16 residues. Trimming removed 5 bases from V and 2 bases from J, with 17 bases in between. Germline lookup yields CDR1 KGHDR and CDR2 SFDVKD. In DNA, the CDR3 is TGTGCCACCAGTGCAAGAGCTGGAGGAGGACAAGAGACCCAGTACTTC. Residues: CATSARAGGGQETQYF.

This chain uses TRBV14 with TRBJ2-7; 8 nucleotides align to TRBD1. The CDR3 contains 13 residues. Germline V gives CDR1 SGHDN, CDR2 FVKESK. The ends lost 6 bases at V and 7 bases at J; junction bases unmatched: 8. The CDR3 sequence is CASSGLGDREQYF. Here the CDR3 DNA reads TGTGCCAGCAGTGGCCTCGGGGACAGGGAGCAGTACTTC.

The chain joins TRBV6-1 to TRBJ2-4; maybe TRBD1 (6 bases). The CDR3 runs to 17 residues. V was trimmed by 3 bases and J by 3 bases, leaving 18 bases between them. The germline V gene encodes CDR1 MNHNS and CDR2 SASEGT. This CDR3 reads CASSELWGRGSKNIQYF. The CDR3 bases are TGTGCCAGCAGTGAGTTATGGGGGCGAGGGAGCAAAAACATTCAGTACTTC.

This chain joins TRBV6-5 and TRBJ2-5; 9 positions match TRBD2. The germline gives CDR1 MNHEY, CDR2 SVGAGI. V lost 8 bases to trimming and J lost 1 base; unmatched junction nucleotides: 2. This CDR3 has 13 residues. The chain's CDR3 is CASGREGQETQYF. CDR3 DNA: TGTGCCAGCGGGCGGGAGGGCCAAGAGACCCAGTACTTC.

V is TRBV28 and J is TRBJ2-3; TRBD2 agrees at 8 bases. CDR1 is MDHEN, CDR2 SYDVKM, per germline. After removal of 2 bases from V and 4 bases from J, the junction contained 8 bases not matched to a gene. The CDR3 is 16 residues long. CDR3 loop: CASSLDREGLPDTQYF. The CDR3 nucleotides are TGTGCCAGCAGTTTAGACCGGGAGGGCCTACCAGATACGCAGTATTTT.

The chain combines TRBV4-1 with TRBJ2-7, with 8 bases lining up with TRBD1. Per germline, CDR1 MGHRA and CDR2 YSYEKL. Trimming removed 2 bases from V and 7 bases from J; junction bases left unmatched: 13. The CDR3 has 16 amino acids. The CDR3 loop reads CASSQNPVQGAGEQYF. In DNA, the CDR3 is TGCGCCAGCAGCCAAAACCCCGTCCAGGGGGCCGGGGAGCAGTACTTC.

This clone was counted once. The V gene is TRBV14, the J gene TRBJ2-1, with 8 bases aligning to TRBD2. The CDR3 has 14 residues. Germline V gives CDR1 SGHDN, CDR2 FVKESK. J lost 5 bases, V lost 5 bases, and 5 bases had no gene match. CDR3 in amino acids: CASSSGTSDNEQFF. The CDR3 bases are TGTGCCAGCAGCTCCGGGACTAGTGACAATGAGCAGTTCTTC.

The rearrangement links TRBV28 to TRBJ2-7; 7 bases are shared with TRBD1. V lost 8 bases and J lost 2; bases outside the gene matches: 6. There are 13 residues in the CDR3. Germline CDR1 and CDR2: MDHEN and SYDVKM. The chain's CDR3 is CASSTGFPYEQYF. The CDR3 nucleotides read TGTGCCAGCTCGACAGGGTTTCCCTACGAGCAGTACTTC. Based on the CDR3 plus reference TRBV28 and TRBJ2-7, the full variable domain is DVKVTQSSRYLVKRTGEKVFLECVQDMDHENMFWYRQDPGLGLRLIYFSYDVKMKEKGDIPEGYSVSREKKERFSLILESASTNQTSMYLCASSTGFPYEQYFGPGTRLTVT.

The CDR3 DNA is TGTGCCAGCAGTCCATCCTATGGCTACACCTTC. This gives the protein CASSPSYGYTF. The genes are TRBV28 and TRBJ1-2; D is undetermined. Trimming left V 5 bases short and J 4 bases short, with 5 bases between. The CDR3 has 11 amino acids. Germline CDR1 and CDR2: MDHEN and SYDVKM.

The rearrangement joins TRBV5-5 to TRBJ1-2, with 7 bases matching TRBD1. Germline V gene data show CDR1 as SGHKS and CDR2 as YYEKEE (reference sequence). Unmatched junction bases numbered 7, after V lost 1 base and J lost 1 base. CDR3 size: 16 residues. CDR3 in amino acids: CASSLYLGQINYGYTF. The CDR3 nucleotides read TGTGCCAGCAGCTTGTATTTGGGACAGATTAACTATGGCTACACCTTC.

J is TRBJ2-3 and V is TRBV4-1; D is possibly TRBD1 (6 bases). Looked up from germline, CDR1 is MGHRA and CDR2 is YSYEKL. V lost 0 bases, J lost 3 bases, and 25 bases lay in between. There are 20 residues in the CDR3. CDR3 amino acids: CASSQEGPQRTGKATDTQYF. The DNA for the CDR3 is TGCGCCAGCAGCCAAGAGGGGCCTCAACGCACAGGGAAAGCGACAGATACGCAGTATTTT.

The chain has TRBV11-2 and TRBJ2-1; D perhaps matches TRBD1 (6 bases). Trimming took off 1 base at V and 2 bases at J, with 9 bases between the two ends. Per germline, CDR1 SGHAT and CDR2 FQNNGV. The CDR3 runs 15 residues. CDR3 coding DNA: TGTGCCAGCAGCTTAGCTAGGGGGACCTACAATGAGCAGTTCTTC. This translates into CASSLARGTYNEQFF.

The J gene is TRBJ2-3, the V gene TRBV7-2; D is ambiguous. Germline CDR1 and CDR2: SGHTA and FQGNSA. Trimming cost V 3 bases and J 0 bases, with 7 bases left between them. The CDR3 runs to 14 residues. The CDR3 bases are TGTGCCAGCAGCTTCGGCGGTAGCACAGATACGCAGTATTTT. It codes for CASSFGGSTDTQYF. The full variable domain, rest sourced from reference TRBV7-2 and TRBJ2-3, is GAGVSQSPSNKVTEKGKDVELRCDPISGHTALYWYRQSLGQGLEFLIYFQGNSAPDKSGLPSDRFSAERTGGSVSTLTIQRTQQEDSAVYLCASSFGGSTDTQYFGPGTRLTVL.

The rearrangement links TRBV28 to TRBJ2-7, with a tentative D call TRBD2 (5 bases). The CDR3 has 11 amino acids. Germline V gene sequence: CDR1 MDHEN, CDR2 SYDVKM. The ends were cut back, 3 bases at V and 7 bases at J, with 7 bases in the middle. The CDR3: CASSFGVEQYF. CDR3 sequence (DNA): TGTGCCAGCAGTTTCGGGGTTGAGCAGTACTTC. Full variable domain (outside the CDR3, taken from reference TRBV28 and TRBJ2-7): DVKVTQSSRYLVKRTGEKVFLECVQDMDHENMFWYRQDPGLGLRLIYFSYDVKMKEKGDIPEGYSVSREKKERFSLILESASTNQTSMYLCASSFGVEQYFGPGTRLTVT.

The CDR3 reads CASSLGDRGKSGYTF. CDR3 sequence (DNA): TGTGCCAGCAGCTTAGGGGACAGGGGAAAGAGTGGCTACACCTTC. The chain recombines TRBV7-9 with TRBJ1-2; 10 bases match TRBD1. The germline V gene has CDR1 SEHNR and CDR2 FQNEAQ (reference sequence). The junction had 6 bases not matched to a gene; V was cut back by 1 base and J by 7 bases. There are 15 residues in the CDR3.

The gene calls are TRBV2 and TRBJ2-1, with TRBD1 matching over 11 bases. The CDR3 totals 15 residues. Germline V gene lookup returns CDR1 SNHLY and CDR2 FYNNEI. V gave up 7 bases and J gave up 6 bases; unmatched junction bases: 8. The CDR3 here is CASKLDRGLSNEQFF. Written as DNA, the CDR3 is TGTGCCAGCAAGTTGGACAGGGGGCTCTCCAATGAGCAGTTCTTC.

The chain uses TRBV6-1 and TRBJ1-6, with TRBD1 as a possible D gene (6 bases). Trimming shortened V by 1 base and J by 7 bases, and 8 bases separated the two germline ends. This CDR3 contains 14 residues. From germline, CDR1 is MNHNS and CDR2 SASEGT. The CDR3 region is CASSEGTVNSPLHF. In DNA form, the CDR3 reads TGTGCCAGCAGTGAAGGGACAGTAAATTCACCCCTCCACTTT.

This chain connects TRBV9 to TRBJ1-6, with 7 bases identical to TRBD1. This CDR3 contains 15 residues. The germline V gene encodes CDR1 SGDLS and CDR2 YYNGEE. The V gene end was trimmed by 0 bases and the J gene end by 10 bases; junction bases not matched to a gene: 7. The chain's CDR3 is CASSVETGIRSPLHF. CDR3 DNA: TGTGCCAGCAGCGTAGAGACAGGGATACGATCACCCCTCCACTTT.